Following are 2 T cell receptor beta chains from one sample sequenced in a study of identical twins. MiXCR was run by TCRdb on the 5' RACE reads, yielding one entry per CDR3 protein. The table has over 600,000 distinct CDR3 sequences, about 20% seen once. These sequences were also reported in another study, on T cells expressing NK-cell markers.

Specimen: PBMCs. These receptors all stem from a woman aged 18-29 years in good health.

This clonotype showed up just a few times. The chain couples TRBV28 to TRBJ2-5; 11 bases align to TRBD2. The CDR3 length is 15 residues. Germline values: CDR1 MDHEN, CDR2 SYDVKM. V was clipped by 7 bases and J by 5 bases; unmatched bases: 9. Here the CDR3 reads CASNALAGGSETQYF. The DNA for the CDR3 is TGTGCCAGCAACGCCCTAGCGGGGGGTTCGGAGACCCAGTACTTC.

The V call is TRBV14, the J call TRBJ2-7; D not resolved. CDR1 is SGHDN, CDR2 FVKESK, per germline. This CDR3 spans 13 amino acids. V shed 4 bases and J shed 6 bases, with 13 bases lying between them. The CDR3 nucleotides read TGTGCCAGCAGCCTCCTGATCAGGTTCGAGCAGTACTTC. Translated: CASSLLIRFEQYF.